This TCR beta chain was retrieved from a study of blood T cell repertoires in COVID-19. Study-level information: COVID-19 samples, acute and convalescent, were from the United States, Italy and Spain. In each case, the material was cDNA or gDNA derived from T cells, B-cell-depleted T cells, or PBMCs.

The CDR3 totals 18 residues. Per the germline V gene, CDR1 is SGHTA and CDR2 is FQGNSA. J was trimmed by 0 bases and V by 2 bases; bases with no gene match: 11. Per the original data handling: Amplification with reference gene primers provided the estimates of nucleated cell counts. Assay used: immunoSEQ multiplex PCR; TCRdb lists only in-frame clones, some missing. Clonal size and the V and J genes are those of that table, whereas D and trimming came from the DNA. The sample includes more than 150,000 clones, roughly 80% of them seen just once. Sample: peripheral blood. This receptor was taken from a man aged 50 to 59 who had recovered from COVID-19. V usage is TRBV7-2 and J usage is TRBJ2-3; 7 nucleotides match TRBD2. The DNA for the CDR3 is TGTGCCAGCAGCTTAACCACGCTAGCGGAAACTAGCACAGATACGCAGTATTTT. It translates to CASSLTTLAETSTDTQYF.